These 10 T cell receptor beta chains were all obtained from the same sample, sequenced in a study of tumor-infiltrating lymphocytes in localized non-small cell lung cancer. Sequenced by immunoSEQ multiplex PCR; TCRdb stores in-frame clones only, minus some. Here the sample spans around 18,000 clones, more than 40% being singletons. Input material: lung tumor tissue. These receptors originate from a human donor with non-small cell lung cancer.

In its sample, this clone was seen once. The chain is built from TRBV30 and TRBJ2-1; 13 bases agree with TRBD2. V lost 2 bases and J lost 2; bases outside the gene matches: 6. The CDR3 length is 17 residues. Germline loops: CDR1 GTSNPN, CDR2 SVGIG (reference sequence). The CDR3 loop is CAWSLTSGGRTYNEQFF. The CDR3 DNA follows: TGTGCCTGGAGTTTGACTAGCGGGGGGAGGACCTACAATGAGCAGTTCTTC. Supplemented by reference TRBV30 and TRBJ2-1, the full variable domain reads SQTIHQWPATLVQPVGSPLSLECTVEGTSNPNLYWYRQAAGRGLQLLFYSVGIGQISSEVPQNLSASRPQDRQFILSSKKLLLSDSGFYLCAWSLTSGGRTYNEQFFGPGTRLTVL.

The chain couples TRBV15 to TRBJ2-1; D ambiguous. The CDR3 length is 18 residues. V gave up 1 base and J gave up 1 base, with 17 bases separating them. The germline V gene has CDR1 LNHNV and CDR2 YYDKDF (reference sequence). This chain's CDR3 is CATSRVVVARSSYNEQFF. The CDR3 coding sequence is TGTGCCACCAGCAGAGTTGTCGTGGCTAGATCATCCTACAATGAGCAGTTCTTC.

The chain carries TRBV7-2 and TRBJ2-2; D uncertain. The V end was cut by 7 bases, the J end by 2 bases, with 14 bases between. CDR3 length: 15 amino acids. Per the germline V gene, CDR1 is SGHTA and CDR2 is FQGNSA. The CDR3 region is CASTIRAPNTGELFF. The CDR3 DNA follows: TGTGCCAGCACCATCCGGGCCCCAAACACCGGGGAGCTGTTTTTT.

This clone was counted a few times. The V and J genes are TRBV14 and TRBJ2-3; 8 bases fit TRBD2. Trimming removed 1 base from V and 3 bases from J; junction bases left unmatched: 6. CDR1 SGHDN and CDR2 FVKESK come from the germline V gene. The CDR3 is 16 amino acids. In DNA form, the CDR3 reads TGTGCCAGCAGCCAAGGGGGAGCGGGGGTTACAGATACGCAGTATTTT. Translation: CASSQGGAGVTDTQYF.

This rearrangement joins TRBV27 to TRBJ1-4, with D perhaps TRBD1 (5 bases). V lost 1 base, J lost 7 bases, and 16 bases lay in between. Looked up from germline, CDR1 is MNHEY and CDR2 is SMNVEV (reference sequence). CDR3 length: 16 residues. As DNA, the CDR3 is TGTGCCAGCAGTTTATTTAACGCTCCGGGGGGTGAAAAACTGTTTTTT. As protein: CASSLFNAPGGEKLFF.

V and J are TRBV1 and TRBJ2-7; the table's D call of TRBD2 was not tested on the DNA. TRBV1 is shown as a pseudogene. The CDR3 loop spans 17 amino acids. As DNA, the CDR3 is TGCACCAGCAGCCAAGGGGGGGGACTAAGGTGGGAATACGAGCAGTACTTC. As protein: CTSSQGGGLRWEYEQYF.

The CDR3 bases are TGTGCCAGCAGCCAAGACTTCGCAGGGGTCTACGAGCAGTACTTC. Its protein is CASSQDFAGVYEQYF. This chain connects TRBV4-2 to TRBJ2-7; D might be TRBD1 (6 bases). The V end lost 0 bases, the J end lost 3 bases, and 12 bases lay between the germline ends. Germline values: CDR1 LGHNA, CDR2 YNFKEQ. The CDR3 extends over 15 amino acids.

This clone was picked up a small number of times. V is TRBV6-1 and J is TRBJ2-7, with D perhaps matching TRBD2 (5 bases). V shed 6 bases and J shed 3 bases, with 15 bases lying between them. The CDR3 totals 14 residues. Germline assignment: CDR1 MNHNS and CDR2 SASEGT. In DNA, the CDR3 is TGTGCCAGCAGCTCCCGGGATTCGATCTACGAGCAGTACTTC. This translates into CASSSRDSIYEQYF.

This CDR3 reads CASSLGRGVEQETQYF. For the CDR3, the DNA is TGTGCCAGCAGCTTAGGTCGGGGGGTAGAGCAAGAGACCCAGTACTTC. The genes are TRBV7-6 and TRBJ2-5; 7 nucleotides align to TRBD2. Trimming took 1 base from V and 2 from J; bases not matched to a gene: 7. The CDR3 length is 16 residues. Germline V CDR1 and CDR2: SGHVS, FNYEAQ.

The chain couples TRBV28 to TRBJ2-5; TRBD2 matches at 10 bases. V dropped 5 bases and J dropped 2; count of bases not matched to a gene: 2. The CDR3 runs 14 residues. CDR1 MDHEN and CDR2 SYDVKM come from the germline V gene. CDR3 DNA sequence: TGTGCCAGCAGTCGGACTAGCGGACAAGAGACCCAGTACTTC. Amino acid sequence: CASSRTSGQETQYF.